This T cell receptor (beta chain) was retrieved from a study of blood T cell repertoires in COVID-19. Study summary: Some COVID-19 samples were acute and others convalescent; all came from the United States, Italy and Spain. In each case, the material was cDNA or gDNA derived from T cells, B-cell-depleted T cells, or PBMCs.

The germline V and J ends were trimmed by 2 bases and 2 bases, with 13 bases remaining between them. In germline, CDR1 is KGHSH, CDR2 LQKENI. The CDR3 sequence is 16 residues long. Patients from Seattle were sampled longitudinally, starting during active infection. Source study methods: The authors estimated nucleated cell counts from reference gene primer amplification. Repertoires were generated with immunoSEQ multiplex PCR, while TCRdb's copy carries only in-frame clones and drops some. V and J calls and clone size are those listed in that table; D and trimming were worked out from the DNA. The sample contains about 24,000 clones, 70% to 90% of which appear only once.

This TCR was recovered from a man in his 70s with COVID-19, enrolled during active disease. The chain carries TRBV18 and TRBJ1-5, with D possibly TRBD1 on 6 matching bases. The specimen was peripheral blood. For the CDR3, the DNA is TGTGCCAGCTCACCAACACAGGGTGAGGGCAATCAGCCCCAGCATTTT. It translates to CASSPTQGEGNQPQHF.